The source of this T cell receptor beta chain is a study of cytomegalovirus exposure and HLA in healthy donors. Study summary: Findings of an earlier analysis included around 120 million unique TCR beta sequences from 190 million or so T cells.

The length of the CDR3 is 13 residues. Germline-derived CDR1 and CDR2 are MNHEY and SMNVEV (reference sequence). The ends lost 6 bases at V and 5 bases at J; junction bases unmatched: 6. This PCR relied on a set of 60 Vbeta primers and 13 Jbeta primers. Clones were sequenced by immunoSEQ multiplex PCR, and TCRdb holds only the in-frame ones, with some missing. Among approximately 80,000 clones listed, more than 70% were seen once. The chain couples TRBV27 to TRBJ1-2, with TRBD1 identical over 7 bases. The sequencing sample was made of PBMCs. The TCR comes from a male donor in good health and CMV-seropositive. In DNA form, the CDR3 reads TGTGCCAGCAGGGAAGGGGGCGGGTATGGCTACACCTTC. Its translation is CASREGGGYGYTF.